This TCR beta chain emerged from a study of cytomegalovirus exposure and HLA in healthy donors listed by TCRdb under 2017. Regarding the complete study: In an earlier analysis of approximately 640 of the donors, roughly 300 Gb of sequence data and approximately 100 million unique TCR beta sequences from about 179 million T cells were reported. Approximately 300 gigabases of sequencing data and 70 million to 95 million unique TCR sequences made up an early release that covered some 640 HLA-typed donors. Of the 350 to 400 genotyped donors, approximately 83% fell in the genetic ancestry cluster associated with self-reported Caucasian donors. The study was designed to test whether signatures of past pathogen exposure could be identified by cataloging public T cell receptors. The study used immunosequencing to profile the T cell repertoires of around 600 subjects and linked those repertoires to cytomegalovirus serostatus. In addition to the first cohort of roughly 670 subjects, a separate validation cohort of about 120 different subjects was used. The study combined high-throughput TCR immunosequencing, statistical association of individual TCRs with disease status, and machine learning to predict cytomegalovirus infection status. A later analysis re-analyzed previously published TCR beta repertoires from roughly 600 donors and added high-resolution HLA genotyping to study TCR occurrence patterns. In the later analysis, no new phenotypic data were used to find candidate immune exposures; instead, reliance was placed on TCR beta sequences and their occurrence across donors. An earlier analysis of several hundred of the donors used high-throughput TCR beta sequencing to judge whether each TCR beta V gene segment behaved as functional or pseudogenic. Donor age, sex, ethnicity and CMV serostatus were compiled together with the repertoire data. A later genetic analysis used genome-wide SNP genotypes for about 65% of the roughly 700 donors, treating that subset as a discovery cohort. Every discovery cohort repertoire had been produced on one sequencing platform. HLA typing included class I and class II loci at four-digit resolution. The number of donors typed differed by locus, with roughly 620-630 for A, B, C, DRB1 and DQB1, 522 for DQA1, 600 to 610 for DPA1, and some 450 for DPB1. Four to six DR-DQ haplotypes were handled as single units for association and clustering, since linkage in the cohort was strong. On average, about 240,000 unique TCR beta nucleotide sequences were sequenced per donor among several hundred genotyped donors of the cohort, with 15% to 20% of those sequences being non-productive.

The cohort was made up of several hundred healthy bone marrow donors. All cohort members were sampled while nominally healthy, although unrecorded immune exposures were likely present. The donor tested CMV seropositive, placing the donor among the 250 to 350 seropositive members of the cohort. A peripheral blood sample was provided by each donor, and peripheral blood mononuclear cells were used for TCR beta sequencing. The Qiagen DNeasy Blood Extraction Kit was used to extract genomic DNA from the blood cell samples. General study outcomes and caveats: The classifier was reported to diagnose cytomegalovirus status with high specificity and sensitivity in both the original cohort and the validation cohort. An association between a missense DCLRE1C variant and V-gene and J-gene trimming of TCR beta chains was found in a later genetic analysis and replicated in an independent cohort. Presence/absence analyses assumed roughly uniform sequencing depth across donors, an assumption that may not hold. A few of the identified cytomegalovirus-associated TCR beta chains were confirmed in vitro to be specific for cytomegalovirus antigens. CMV serostatus was the only immune exposure information available for the cohort. In a later analysis, most CMV-associated TCR beta chains were found to appear HLA-restricted, with HLA associations seemingly driven largely by CMV exposure. A group of highly shared sequence variants was considered likely to be a technical artifact of the sequencing pipeline. A later analysis associated about 16,000 TCR beta sequences with specific HLA alleles at a false discovery rate of 0.05. The authors suggested that the approach could potentially be extended to other disease states and immunological phenotypes. An earlier analysis of some 590 of the donors showed that most TCR beta V segments appeared in productive rearrangements either about 90% or about 30% of the time, which broadly matched IMGT annotations. Several of the top co-occurrence clusters appeared to be linked to parvovirus B19, influenza, CMV and Epstein-Barr virus, according to a later analysis. Across donors, most TCR sequences were observed very rarely, whereas some public TCRs were present in many individuals. Correlated functional status among segregating V segments might reflect linkage disequilibrium, but an unknown experimental factor could not be ruled out. A later genetic analysis reported fewer N-insertions in productive TCRs among donors in an Asian-associated ancestry cluster than the roughly 700-donor mean. Because counts were too low, about 18 rarely observed V segments, including chromosome 9 orphons, were excluded from the earlier analysis of 587 of the donors. A further reported finding was that TCR beta sequences accurately predicted the HLA-A and HLA-B alleles for most subjects in the first cohort. The study listed approximately 150 TCR beta chains as associated with cytomegalovirus. In this cohort, only TCR beta chains were sequenced, and detectable features were limited by the absence of alpha or paired-chain data. Because HLA typing was missing for some donors at each locus, association tests included only the typed subset. In a later analysis, the rate of TCR association differed among HLA loci, with DRB1 alleles having the most associated TCRs and HLA-C alleles having the fewest. Compared with equally common non-associated chains, HLA-associated TCR beta chains in a later analysis were more clonally expanded and had lower generation probabilities. Strong co-occurrence of HLA alleles, especially DR and DQ, made assigning TCR associations to individual alleles difficult.

Details on this clone: Its antigen remains undetermined. One base away there is no much larger clone; base qualities are not given.

The method was the immunoSEQ multiplex PCR assay. The multiplex PCR relied on a mix of 60 forward primers for TCR Vbeta segments and 13 reverse primers for TCR Jbeta segments. A multiplex PCR assay on genomic DNA amplified the CDR3 region of rearranged TCR beta genes. Amplified TCR beta libraries were sequenced as 87-base-pair reads on the Illumina HiSeq System. Processing in the source paper ran as follows. A later analysis tallied 75 million to 95 million unique TCR beta chains across the 700 or so repertoires, and around 9.9 million of those chains were shared by two or more donors. A nearest-neighbor algorithm error-corrected the raw reads and collapsed the reads into unique sequences, merging closely related sequences to remove PCR and sequencing errors. To assign V, D and J gene segments, CDR3 sequences were aligned to IMGT reference sequences. For a sequence to be retained, a match of at least six nucleotides was required to both a V gene segment and a J gene segment. Rearrangements were classified as productive when the CDR3 lacked stop codons and remained in frame with V and J, and all other rearrangements were classified as non-productive. Following IMGT convention, CDR3 was defined as the stretch from the second conserved V-encoded cysteine up to the conserved J-encoded phenylalanine. The earlier analysis of about 560 of the donors excluded any sequence lacking an unambiguous match to a single V gene segment. In an earlier analysis of 587 of the donors, a V segment was called functional when productive rearrangements were above 56.7%, and segregating when the standard deviation between donors exceeded 5%. A statistical classification framework was built to diagnose cytomegalovirus status from the catalog of TCR beta chain sequences. V and J gene assignment, in a later analysis, came from comparing TCR nucleotide sequences with IMGT/GENE-DB human TR gene sequences. Using the TCRdist pipeline, a later analysis assigned CDR3 sequences along with most-parsimonious VDJ recombination scenarios. In a later analysis, each TCR beta chain was defined by its CDR3 amino acid sequence together with its V-gene family, and reads without a unique V-gene family were excluded. As a way to deal with suspected cross-contamination and a sequencing artifact, a later analysis dropped 640 or so nucleotide sequences that were highly shared and had low generation probability. In a later analysis, a clonal expansion index for each public chain was calculated from normalized within-repertoire ranks of inferred template counts. Generation probabilities in a later analysis came from a VDJ recombination model fitted to out-of-frame rearrangements, and those results were checked against IGoR. In a later analysis, hypergeometric tests were used to score TCR-TCR, TCR-HLA and TCR-CMV co-occurrence, with a repertoire-size bias correction applied to TCR pairs. In a later analysis, false discovery rates were estimated by permuting HLA or CMV assignments 20 times. In a later analysis, co-occurring TCRs were grouped using DBSCAN, and TCRdist sequence similarity was added for clustering within HLA-allele-positive subsets. Co-occurrence clustering excluded repertoires with fewer than 30,000 or more than 120,000 public chains, plus five with anomalous nucleotide sharing. TCRdb's version of the immuneACCESS table is confined to in-frame rearrangements and falls short of the full clone set. An unresolved V gene accounts for under half of the shortfall where checked; the remainder is of unknown origin. V and J calls and clone size are those listed in that table; D and trimming were worked out from the DNA. This sample has approximately 170,000 clones in its table, and around 78% of those were observed once. About 2% of the sample belongs to the ten largest clones.

Sequencing input: PBMCs. This clonotype was sampled from a woman aged 30 to 39 in good health and CMV-seropositive.

The CDR3 reads CAWSVPSGYTF. The DNA reads as follows: TGTGCCTGGAGTGTCCCGAGTGGCTACACCTTC. The chain joins TRBV30 to TRBJ1-2, with the D gene too uncertain to name. From cysteine to phenylalanine, the CDR3 is 11 amino acids long. The entry retains the CDR3 DNA only, 33 bases that are in frame from base 1. Trimming removed 0 bases from V and 7 bases from J, leaving 6 bases between the germline ends. CDR1 GTSNPN and CDR2 SVGIG were looked up in the germline V gene (reference sequence).